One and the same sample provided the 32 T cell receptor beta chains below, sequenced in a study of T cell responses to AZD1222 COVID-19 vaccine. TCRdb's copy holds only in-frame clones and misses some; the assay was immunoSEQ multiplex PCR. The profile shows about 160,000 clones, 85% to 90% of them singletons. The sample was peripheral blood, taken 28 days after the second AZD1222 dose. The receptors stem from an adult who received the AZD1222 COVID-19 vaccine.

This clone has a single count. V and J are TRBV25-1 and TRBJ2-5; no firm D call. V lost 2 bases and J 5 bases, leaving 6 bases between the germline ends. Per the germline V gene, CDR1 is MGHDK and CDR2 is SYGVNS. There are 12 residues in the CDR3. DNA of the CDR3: TGTGCCAGCAGTGAAAGGGTGGAGACCCAGTACTTC. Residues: CASSERVETQYF.

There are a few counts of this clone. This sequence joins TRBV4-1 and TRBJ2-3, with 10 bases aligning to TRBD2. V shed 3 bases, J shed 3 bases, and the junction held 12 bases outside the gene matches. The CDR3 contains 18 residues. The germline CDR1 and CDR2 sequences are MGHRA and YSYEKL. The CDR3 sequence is CASSHKIVLAGETDTQYF. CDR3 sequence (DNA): TGCGCCAGCAGCCATAAAATTGTCCTAGCGGGGGAAACAGATACGCAGTATTTT.

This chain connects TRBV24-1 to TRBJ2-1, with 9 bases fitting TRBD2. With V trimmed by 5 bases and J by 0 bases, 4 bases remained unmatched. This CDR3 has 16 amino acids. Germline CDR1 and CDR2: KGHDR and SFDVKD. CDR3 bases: TGTGCCACCAGTGTCCAGCGGGGGGCCTCCTACAATGAGCAGTTCTTC. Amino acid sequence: CATSVQRGASYNEQFF.

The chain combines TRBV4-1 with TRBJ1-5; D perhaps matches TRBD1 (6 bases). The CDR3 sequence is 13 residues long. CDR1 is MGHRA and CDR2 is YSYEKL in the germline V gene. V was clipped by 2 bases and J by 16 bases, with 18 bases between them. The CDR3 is CASSQIKGGPSHF. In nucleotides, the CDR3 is TGCGCCAGCAGCCAAATTAAGGGGGGTCCGAGCCATTTT.

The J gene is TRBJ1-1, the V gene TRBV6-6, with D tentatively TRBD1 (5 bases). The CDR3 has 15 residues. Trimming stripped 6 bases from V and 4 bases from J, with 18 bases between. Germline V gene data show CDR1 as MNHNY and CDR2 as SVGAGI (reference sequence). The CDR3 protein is CASRIPGGGGTEAFF. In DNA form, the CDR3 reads TGTGCCAGCAGAATCCCAGGCGGGGGTGGCACTGAAGCTTTCTTT.

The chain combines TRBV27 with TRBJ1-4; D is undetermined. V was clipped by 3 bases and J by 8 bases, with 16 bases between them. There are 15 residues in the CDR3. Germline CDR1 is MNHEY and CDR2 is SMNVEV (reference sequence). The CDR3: CASSFRGSFREKLFF. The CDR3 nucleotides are TGTGCCAGCAGTTTTCGTGGGTCCTTTAGGGAAAAACTGTTTTTT. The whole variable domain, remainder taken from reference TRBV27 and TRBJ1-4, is EAQVTQNPRYLITVTGKKLTVTCSQNMNHEYMSWYRQDPGLGLRQIYYSMNVEVTDKGDVPEGYKVSRKEKRNFPLILESPSPNQTSLYFCASSFRGSFREKLFFGSGTQLSVL.

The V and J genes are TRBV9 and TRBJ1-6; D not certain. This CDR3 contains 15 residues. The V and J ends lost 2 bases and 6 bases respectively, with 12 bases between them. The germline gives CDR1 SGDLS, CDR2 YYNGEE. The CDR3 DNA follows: TGTGCCAGCAGCGTTACGGGTTATGGTAATTCACCCCTCCACTTT. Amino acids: CASSVTGYGNSPLHF.

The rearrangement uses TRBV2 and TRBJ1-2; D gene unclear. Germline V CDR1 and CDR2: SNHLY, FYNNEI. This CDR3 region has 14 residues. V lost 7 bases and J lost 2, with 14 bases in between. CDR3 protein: CASIISDQNYGYTF. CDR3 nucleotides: TGTGCCAGCATAATTTCTGACCAAAACTATGGCTACACCTTC.

The CDR3 sequence is CASSYSNGLDTQYF. In nucleotides, the CDR3 is TGTGCCAGCAGTTACTCGAATGGCTTAGATACGCAGTATTTT. J is TRBJ2-3 and V is TRBV6-5, with D unclear. Germline V gene sequence: CDR1 MNHEY, CDR2 SVGAGI. CDR3 size: 14 residues. V lost 0 bases to trimming and J lost 5 bases, with 9 bases between them.

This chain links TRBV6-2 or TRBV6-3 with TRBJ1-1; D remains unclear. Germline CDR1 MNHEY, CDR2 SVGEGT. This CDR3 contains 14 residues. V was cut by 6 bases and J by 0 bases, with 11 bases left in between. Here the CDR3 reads CASSLALVNTEAFF. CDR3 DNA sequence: TGTGCCAGCAGCCTGGCCCTAGTGAACACTGAAGCTTTCTTT.

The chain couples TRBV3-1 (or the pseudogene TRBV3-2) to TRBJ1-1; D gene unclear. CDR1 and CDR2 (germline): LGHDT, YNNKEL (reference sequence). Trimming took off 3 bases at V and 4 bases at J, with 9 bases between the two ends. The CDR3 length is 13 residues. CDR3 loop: CASSHRGGTEAFF. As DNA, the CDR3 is TGTGCCAGCAGCCACCGAGGCGGCACTGAAGCTTTCTTT.

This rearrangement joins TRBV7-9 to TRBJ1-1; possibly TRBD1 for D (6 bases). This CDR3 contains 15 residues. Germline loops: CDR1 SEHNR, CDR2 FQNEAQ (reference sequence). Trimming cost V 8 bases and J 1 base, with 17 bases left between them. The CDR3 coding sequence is TGTGCCAGCGACAACCCAGGGGCTCCGAACACTGAAGCTTTCTTT. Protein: CASDNPGAPNTEAFF.

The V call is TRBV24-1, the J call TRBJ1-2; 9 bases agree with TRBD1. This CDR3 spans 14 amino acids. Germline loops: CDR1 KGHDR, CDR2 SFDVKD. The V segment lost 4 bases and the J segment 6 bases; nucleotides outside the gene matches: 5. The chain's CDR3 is CATSDQDRGDGYTF. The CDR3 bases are TGTGCCACCAGTGACCAAGACAGGGGGGATGGCTACACCTTC.

As DNA, the CDR3 is TGTGCCAGTAGTAGCGCGACCTACTATGGCTACACCTTC. This codes for CASSSATYYGYTF. The chain joins TRBV19 to TRBJ1-2, with D unresolved. This CDR3 contains 13 residues. V was shortened by 4 bases and J by 3 bases, with 9 bases between the two germline ends. The germline V gene has CDR1 LNHDA and CDR2 SQIVND (reference sequence).

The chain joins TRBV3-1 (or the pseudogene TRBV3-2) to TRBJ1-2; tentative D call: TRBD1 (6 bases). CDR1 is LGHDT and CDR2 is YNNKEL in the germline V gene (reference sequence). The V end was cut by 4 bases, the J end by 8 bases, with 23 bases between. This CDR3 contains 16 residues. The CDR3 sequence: CASSPGAGKSRGGYTF. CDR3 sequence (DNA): TGTGCCAGCAGCCCAGGGGCGGGGAAGTCGAGGGGAGGCTACACCTTC.

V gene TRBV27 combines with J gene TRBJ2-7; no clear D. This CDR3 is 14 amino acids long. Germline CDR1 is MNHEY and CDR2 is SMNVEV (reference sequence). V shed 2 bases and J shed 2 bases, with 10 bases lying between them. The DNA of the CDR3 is TGTGCCAGCAGTTTACATTATGATACCTACGAGCAGTACTTC. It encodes CASSLHYDTYEQYF.

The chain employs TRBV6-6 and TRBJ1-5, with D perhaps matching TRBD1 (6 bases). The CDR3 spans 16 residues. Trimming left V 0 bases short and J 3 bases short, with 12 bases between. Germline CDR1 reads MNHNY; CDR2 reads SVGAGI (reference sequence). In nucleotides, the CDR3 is TGTGCCAGCAGTTACTCTCGGACAGACTACAATCAGCCCCAGCATTTT. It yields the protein CASSYSRTDYNQPQHF.

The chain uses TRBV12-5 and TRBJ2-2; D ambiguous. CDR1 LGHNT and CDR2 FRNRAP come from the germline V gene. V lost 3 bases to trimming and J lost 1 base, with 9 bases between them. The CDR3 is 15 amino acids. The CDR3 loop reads CASGFEVENTGELFF. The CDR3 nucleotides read TGTGCTAGTGGTTTCGAAGTCGAGAACACCGGGGAGCTGTTTTTT. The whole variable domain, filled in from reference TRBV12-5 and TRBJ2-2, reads DARVTQTPRHKVTEMGQEVTMRCQPILGHNTVFWYRQTMMQGLELLAYFRNRAPLDDSGMPKDRFSAEMPDATLATLKIQPSEPRDSAVYFCASGFEVENTGELFFGEGSRLTVL.

CDR3 in amino acids: CASSEKVGGSVGNQPQHF. CDR3 coding DNA: TGTGCCAGCAGTGAAAAGGTGGGGGGGTCTGTTGGCAATCAGCCCCAGCATTTT. The chain joins TRBV6-1 to TRBJ1-5, with D perhaps TRBD1 (5 bases). The V and J ends lost 2 bases and 2 bases respectively, with 19 bases between them. Germline-derived CDR1 and CDR2 are MNHNS and SASEGT. The CDR3 sequence is 18 residues long.

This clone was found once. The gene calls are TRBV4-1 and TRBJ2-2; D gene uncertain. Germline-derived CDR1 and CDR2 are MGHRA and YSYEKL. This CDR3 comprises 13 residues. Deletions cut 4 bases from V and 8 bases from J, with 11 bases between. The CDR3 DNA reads TGCGCCAGCAGCCGGACGGGCACTGGGGAGCTGTTTTTT. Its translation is CASSRTGTGELFF.

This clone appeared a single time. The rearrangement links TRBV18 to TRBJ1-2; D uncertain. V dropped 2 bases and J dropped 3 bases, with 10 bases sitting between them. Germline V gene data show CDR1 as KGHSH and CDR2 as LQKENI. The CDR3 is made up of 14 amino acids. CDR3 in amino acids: CASSPETTYYGYTF. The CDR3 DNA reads TGTGCCAGCTCACCAGAAACTACTTACTATGGCTACACCTTC. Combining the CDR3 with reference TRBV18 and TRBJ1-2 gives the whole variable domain NAGVMQNPRHLVRRRGQEARLRCSPMKGHSHVYWYRQLPEEGLKFMVYLQKENIIDESGMPKERFSAEFPKEGPSILRIQQVVRGDSAAYFCASSPETTYYGYTFGSGTRLTVV.

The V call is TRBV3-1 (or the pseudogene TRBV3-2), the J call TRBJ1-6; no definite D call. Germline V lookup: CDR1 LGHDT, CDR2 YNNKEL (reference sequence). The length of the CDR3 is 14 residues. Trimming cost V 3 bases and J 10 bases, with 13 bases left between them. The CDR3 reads CASSQDTWNSPLHF. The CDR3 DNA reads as TGTGCCAGCAGCCAGGATACCTGGAACTCACCCCTCCACTTT.

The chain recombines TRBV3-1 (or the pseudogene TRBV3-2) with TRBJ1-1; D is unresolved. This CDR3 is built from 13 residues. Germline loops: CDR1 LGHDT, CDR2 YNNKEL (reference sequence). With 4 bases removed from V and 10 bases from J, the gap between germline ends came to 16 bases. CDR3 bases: TGTGCCAGCAGCCTCGTACGTATGGGGAGAGCTTTCTTT. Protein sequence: CASSLVRMGRAFF.

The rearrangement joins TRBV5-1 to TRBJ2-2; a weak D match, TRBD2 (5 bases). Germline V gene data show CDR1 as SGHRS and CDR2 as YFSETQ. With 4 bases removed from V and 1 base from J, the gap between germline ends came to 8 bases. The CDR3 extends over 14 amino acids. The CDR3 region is CASSLSGNTGELFF. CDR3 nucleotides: TGCGCCAGCAGCCTCAGCGGGAACACCGGGGAGCTGTTTTTT.

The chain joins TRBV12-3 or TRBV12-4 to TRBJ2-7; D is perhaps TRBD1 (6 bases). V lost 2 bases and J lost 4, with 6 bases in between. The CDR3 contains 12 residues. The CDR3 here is CASSLQGYEQYF. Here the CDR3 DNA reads TGTGCCAGCAGTTTACAGGGGTACGAGCAGTACTTC.

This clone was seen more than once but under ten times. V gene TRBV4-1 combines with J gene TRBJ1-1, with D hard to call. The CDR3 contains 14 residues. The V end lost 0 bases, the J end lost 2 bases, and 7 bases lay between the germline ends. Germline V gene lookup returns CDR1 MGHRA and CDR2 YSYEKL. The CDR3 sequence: CASSQDEVNTEAFF. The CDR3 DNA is TGCGCCAGCAGCCAAGATGAGGTAAACACTGAAGCTTTCTTT.

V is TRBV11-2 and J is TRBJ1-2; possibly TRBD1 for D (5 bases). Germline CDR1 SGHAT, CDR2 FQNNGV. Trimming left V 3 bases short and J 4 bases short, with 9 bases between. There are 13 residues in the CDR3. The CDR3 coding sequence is TGTGCCAGCAGCTTGAGGGGATCCTATGGCTACACCTTC. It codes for CASSLRGSYGYTF. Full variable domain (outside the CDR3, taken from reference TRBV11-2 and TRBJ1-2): EAGVAQSPRYKIIEKRQSVAFWCNPISGHATLYWYQQILGQGPKLLIQFQNNGVVDDSQLPKDRFSAERLKGVDSTLKIQPAKLEDSAVYLCASSLRGSYGYTFGSGTRLTVV.

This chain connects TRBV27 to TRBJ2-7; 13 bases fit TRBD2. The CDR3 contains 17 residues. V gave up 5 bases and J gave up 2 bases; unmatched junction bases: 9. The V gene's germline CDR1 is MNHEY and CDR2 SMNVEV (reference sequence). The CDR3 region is CASSPTGTSGVAYEQYF. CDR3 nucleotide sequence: TGTGCCAGCAGTCCCACCGGGACTAGCGGGGTTGCCTACGAGCAGTACTTC.

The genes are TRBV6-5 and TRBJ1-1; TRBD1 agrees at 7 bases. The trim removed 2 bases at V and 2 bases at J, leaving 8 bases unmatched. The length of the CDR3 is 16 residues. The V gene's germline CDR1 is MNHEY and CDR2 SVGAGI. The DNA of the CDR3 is TGTGCCAGCAGTTACACGGGACAGTTGGGTAACACTGAAGCTTTCTTT. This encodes CASSYTGQLGNTEAFF.

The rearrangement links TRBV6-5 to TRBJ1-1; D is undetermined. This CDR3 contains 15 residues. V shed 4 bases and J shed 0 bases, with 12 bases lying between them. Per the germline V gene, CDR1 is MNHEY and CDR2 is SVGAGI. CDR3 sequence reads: CASSSVSYMNTEAFF. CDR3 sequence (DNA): TGTGCCAGCAGTTCGGTCAGTTACATGAACACTGAAGCTTTCTTT.

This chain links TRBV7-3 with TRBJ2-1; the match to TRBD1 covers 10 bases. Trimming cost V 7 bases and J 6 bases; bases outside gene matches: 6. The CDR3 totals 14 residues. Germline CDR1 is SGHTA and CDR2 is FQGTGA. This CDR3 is CASTSGTGANEQFF. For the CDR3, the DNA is TGTGCCAGCACCTCCGGGACAGGGGCCAATGAGCAGTTCTTC.

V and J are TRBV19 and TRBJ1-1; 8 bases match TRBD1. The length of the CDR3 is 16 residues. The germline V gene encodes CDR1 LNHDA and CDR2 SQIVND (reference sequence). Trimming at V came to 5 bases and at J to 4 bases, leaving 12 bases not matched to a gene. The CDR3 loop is CASSALRGRRGTEAFF. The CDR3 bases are TGTGCCAGTAGTGCCCTCAGGGGGCGACGCGGCACTGAAGCTTTCTTT.